This is a list of T cell receptor beta chains from one sample in a study of human T cells and chemical hapten exposure. TCRdb fed the RACE reads into MiXCR, producing one record per CDR3 protein. The sample has more than 100,000 distinct CDR3 sequences, approximately 10% seen once. Material: whole blood, obtained in connection with sensitization to the hapten diphenylcyclopropenone (DPC). The receptors stem from a woman aged 45-65 years with alopecia areata. Some clones in this sample may be carry-over from other donors' samples. The CDR3 runs from the conserved cysteine through the conserved F or W. D genes are given only for firm matches. The size of a clone is reported for some rows only, either as once, few or many, or as a class for expanded clones.

d_call	clone_size	v_call	j_call	cdr3_aa	cdr3_nt
.	.	TRBV29-1	TRBJ2-7	CSVGYSYEQYF	TGCAGCGTTGGGTATTCCTACGAGCAGTACTTC
.	few	TRBV10-1	TRBJ1-5	CASSESMVNDAPQHF	TGCGCCAGCAGTGAGTCGATGGTTAACGATGCGCCCCAGCATTTT
TRBD2	.	TRBV13	TRBJ2-5	CASSPEGRGGQETQYF	TGTGCCAGCAGCCCAGAGGGGCGGGGGGGCCAAGAGACCCAGTACTTC
.	.	TRBV20-1	TRBJ2-7	CSARGAGIYEQYF	TGCAGTGCCCGAGGGGCAGGAATCTACGAGCAGTACTTC
TRBD1	.	TRBV7-9	TRBJ2-1	CASSTRDRLTEQFF	TGTGCCAGCAGCACCCGGGACAGGCTGACTGAGCAGTTCTTC
.	.	TRBV3-1	TRBJ2-7	CASSQDGRGEYEQYF	TGTGCCAGCAGCCAAGATGGCAGGGGGGAATACGAGCAGTACTTC
.	few	TRBV6-1	TRBJ2-7	CASISDKSYEQYF	TGTGCCAGCATTTCGGACAAATCCTACGAGCAGTACTTC
.	.	TRBV6-2/TRBV6-3	TRBJ2-3	CASSADGTSTDTQYF	TGTGCCAGCAGTGCGGACGGGACTAGCACAGATACGCAGTATTTT
TRBD2	many	TRBV20-1	TRBJ2-1	CSASGSGGGYNEQFF	TGCAGTGCTAGCGGAAGCGGGGGGGGGTACAATGAGCAGTTCTTC
.	few	TRBV29-1	TRBJ2-3	CSGRDRTDTQYF	TGCAGCGGGCGGGACCGGACAGATACGCAGTATTTT
TRBD2	many	TRBV7-6	TRBJ2-3	CASSLTSGKADTQYF	TGTGCCAGCAGCTTAACTAGCGGGAAAGCAGATACGCAGTATTTT
TRBD1	few	TRBV6-8	TRBJ2-7	CASSRQGWYEQYF	TGTGCCAGCAGCCGACAGGGTTGGTACGAGCAGTACTTC
.	few	TRBV29-1	TRBJ1-1	CSVMSLYQGEAFF	TGCAGCGTTATGTCTTTATATCAGGGTGAAGCTTTCTTT
.	.	TRBV7-2	TRBJ1-6	CASSAQGSSSPLHF	TGTGCCAGCAGCGCGCAGGGGTCCAGTTCACCCCTCCACTTT
.	few	TRBV28	TRBJ1-6	CASSLQVYNSPLHF	TGTGCCAGCAGTTTACAGGTCTATAATTCACCCCTCCACTTT
TRBD2	many	TRBV9	TRBJ2-3	CASSVGLAGVADTQYF	TGTGCCAGCAGCGTAGGACTAGCGGGAGTAGCAGATACGCAGTATTTT
.	many	TRBV12-3/TRBV12-4	TRBJ2-1	CASSPKLNEQFF	TGTGCCAGCAGCCCTAAGTTGAATGAGCAGTTCTTC
TRBD2	many	TRBV7-2	TRBJ2-3	CASSLAGLAGSDTQYF	TGTGCCAGCAGCTTAGCGGGACTAGCGGGTTCAGATACGCAGTATTTT
.	.	TRBV12-3/TRBV12-4	TRBJ1-6	CASRSEGNNSPLHF	TGTGCCAGCAGGTCGGAGGGGAATAATTCACCCCTCCACTTT
.	few	TRBV18	TRBJ1-5	CASSPQEGSNQPQHF	TGTGCCAGCTCACCCCAAGAGGGAAGCAATCAGCCCCAGCATTTT
TRBD2	few	TRBV29-1	TRBJ2-1	CSVWTSSGRFF	TGCAGCGTCTGGACTAGCTCCGGTCGGTTCTTC
.	.	TRBV20-1	TRBJ1-6	CSASVLQGDNSPLHF	TGCAGTGCTTCCGTCTTACAGGGCGACAATTCACCCCTCCACTTT
TRBD1	many	TRBV29-1	TRBJ2-5	CSVEGPGQVQETQYF	TGCAGCGTTGAAGGCCCGGGACAGGTTCAAGAGACCCAGTACTTC
TRBD1	many	TRBV9	TRBJ2-7	CASSPTGAEQYF	TGTGCCAGCAGCCCCACAGGGGCCGAGCAGTACTTC
.	few	TRBV12-3/TRBV12-4	TRBJ1-1	CASSLPGRGDTEAFF	TGTGCCAGCAGCCTTCCTGGGAGGGGGGACACTGAAGCTTTCTTT
.	.	TRBV6-5	TRBJ2-3	CASSPGGGLSTDTQYF	TGTGCCAGCAGCCCAGGGGGGGGTCTAAGCACAGATACGCAGTATTTT
.	few	TRBV6-1	TRBJ1-6	CASTARPSPNSYNSPLHF	TGTGCCAGCACCGCCCGGCCGTCTCCGAACTCCTATAATTCACCCCTCCACTTT
.	.	TRBV15	TRBJ1-1	CATSRVGENTEAFF	TGTGCCACCAGCAGAGTAGGGGAGAACACTGAAGCTTTCTTT
.	many	TRBV9	TRBJ1-1	CASSAHPRGPASMNTEAFF	TGTGCCAGCAGCGCCCATCCTAGGGGCCCAGCCAGCATGAACACTGAAGCTTTCTTT
.	few	TRBV28	TRBJ1-1	CASSPRQPLMNTEAFF	TGTGCCAGCAGTCCCCGACAGCCGTTGATGAACACTGAAGCTTTCTTT
.	.	TRBV5-1	TRBJ2-2	CASSSGQANTGELFF	TGCGCCAGCAGCTCCGGGCAGGCTAACACCGGGGAGCTGTTTTTT
TRBD2	few	TRBV20-1	TRBJ2-3	CSAGTRRATDTQYF	TGCAGTGCTGGGACTAGAAGGGCCACAGATACGCAGTATTTT
TRBD1	.	TRBV7-2	TRBJ1-2	CASSLDGRGDGYTF	TGTGCCAGCAGCTTAGACGGCAGGGGGGATGGCTACACCTTC
.	.	TRBV7-2	TRBJ1-2	CASSLLSGDGYTF	TGTGCCAGCAGCCTCCTGAGTGGTGATGGCTACACCTTC
TRBD1	many	TRBV3-1	TRBJ2-7	CASSPLRGNTPYEQYF	TGTGCCAGCAGCCCTCTCAGGGGGAACACTCCCTACGAGCAGTACTTC
.	few	TRBV4-2	TRBJ2-3	CASSQGVPDTQYF	TGTGCCAGCAGCCAGGGCGTTCCAGATACGCAGTATTTT
.	few	TRBV15	TRBJ1-3	CATSSFLLGLSGNTIYF	TGTGCCACCAGCAGTTTTTTGCTCGGACTCTCTGGAAACACCATATATTTT
.	.	TRBV6-6	TRBJ1-2	CASSLGEGGYTF	TGTGCCAGCAGTCTAGGGGAGGGAGGCTACACCTTC
.	few	TRBV7-9	TRBJ1-2	CASSFGANYGYTF	TGTGCCAGCAGTTTTGGCGCTAACTATGGCTACACCTTC
.	.	TRBV3-1	TRBJ2-3	CASGGGTQYF	TGTGCCAGCGGGGGGGGCACGCAGTATTTT
.	few	TRBV20-1	TRBJ1-6	CSARVTLGDNSPLHF	TGCAGTGCTAGGGTGACTTTGGGGGATAATTCACCCCTCCACTTT
.	.	TRBV28	TRBJ2-7	CASRDRYNSYEQYF	TGTGCCAGCAGAGACAGGTATAATTCCTACGAGCAGTACTTC
.	few	TRBV7-2	TRBJ2-3	CASSPRGSYGTDTQYF	TGTGCCAGCAGCCCAAGGGGGTCCTACGGCACAGATACGCAGTATTTT
TRBD2	.	TRBV28	TRBJ2-7	CASSAHSGSSYEQYF	TGTGCCAGCAGTGCCCATAGCGGGAGCTCCTACGAGCAGTACTTC
.	many	TRBV7-2	TRBJ2-7	CASSYSSYEQYF	TGTGCCAGCAGCTACTCTTCCTACGAGCAGTACTTC
TRBD1	.	TRBV12-3/TRBV12-4	TRBJ2-2	CASSPGTGVGAGELFF	TGTGCCAGCAGTCCCGGGACAGGGGTGGGTGCCGGGGAGCTGTTTTTT
.	.	TRBV6-5	TRBJ1-1	CASSGIDRLNTEAFF	TGTGCCAGCAGTGGGATTGACAGGTTGAACACTGAAGCTTTCTTT
.	few	TRBV29-1	TRBJ2-6	CSVDTGDVSGANVLTF	TGCAGCGTTGATACGGGGGACGTTTCTGGGGCCAACGTCCTGACTTTC
.	.	TRBV20-1	TRBJ1-3	CSARDLMGSGNTIYF	TGCAGTGCTAGAGATCTCATGGGGTCTGGAAACACCATATATTTT
.	few	TRBV6-5	TRBJ1-2	CASSHRVDPRNYGYTF	TGTGCCAGCAGCCACCGGGTAGATCCCCGTAACTATGGCTACACCTTC
TRBD2	many	TRBV20-1	TRBJ2-1	CSARDIRGVHNEQFF	TGCAGTGCTAGAGATATCCGGGGGGTACACAATGAGCAGTTCTTC
.	.	TRBV11-2	TRBJ1-2	CASSLGRGANYGYTF	TGTGCCAGCAGCTTAGGGAGGGGAGCTAACTATGGCTACACCTTC